Described below is a single TCR beta chain sequence and its context. The antigen is undetermined. The donor cohort consisted entirely of Caucasian adults residing in Nashville, Tennessee. Produced via immunoSEQ multiplex PCR; TCRdb's table is partial and in-frame only. The sample lists under 850,000 clones, approximately 77% seen once, with roughly 1.8% in the top ten. The CDR3 length is 12 residues. Germline-derived CDR1 and CDR2 are MNHNS and SASEGT. The V and J ends lost 7 bases and 2 bases respectively, with 8 bases between them. These data originate in a study of shared clonotypes between healthy human individuals. Overall study results and limits: Depth was large, yet rarefaction showed that sorted-subset sequencing was incomplete. Relative to clonotypes present in all four donors, those not shared had lower generation probabilities.

This receptor was obtained from a woman in her 30s in good health. The chain combines TRBV6-1 with TRBJ2-5; D unclear. The sample consisted of memory CD4+ T cells sorted from blood. Subset indicated: CD45RA-negative fraction. CDR3 DNA sequence: TGTGCCAGCACCCACAGTCAAGAGACCCAGTACTTC. It codes for CASTHSQETQYF.